Listed below are T cell receptor beta chains from one sample, sequenced in a study of T cell repertoires in cytomegalovirus infection. MiXCR, applied by TCRdb to the reads, yields one record per CDR3 protein. The repertoire holds 250,000 or so distinct CDR3 sequences, with around 15% as singletons. Sequencing was performed on CD8+ T cells from PBMCs. The receptor set was obtained from a human donor in good health (CMV status not recorded). Some clones in this sample may be carry-over from other donors' samples. Both conserved end residues are part of each CDR3. The order of the fields is J gene, V gene, CDR3 protein.

j_call: TRBJ1-2
v_call: TRBV29-1
cdr3_aa: CSVGGGANYGYTF

j_call: TRBJ1-2
v_call: TRBV28
cdr3_aa: CASSFGTGNYGYTF

j_call: TRBJ2-7
v_call: TRBV6-2/TRBV6-3
cdr3_aa: CASSVGTGGHYEQYF

j_call: TRBJ2-3
v_call: TRBV5-1
cdr3_aa: CASSSRDPSDTQYF

j_call: TRBJ2-3
v_call: TRBV7-8
cdr3_aa: CASSPTGTSGLTDTQYF

j_call: TRBJ2-1
v_call: TRBV15
cdr3_aa: CATSRPGDNEQFF

j_call: TRBJ2-7
v_call: TRBV11-2
cdr3_aa: CASSLWGTGGGSYEQYF

j_call: TRBJ2-1
v_call: TRBV2
cdr3_aa: CASRGTESSYNEQFF

j_call: TRBJ1-1
v_call: TRBV7-9
cdr3_aa: CASSSRVGNTEAFF

j_call: TRBJ2-7
v_call: TRBV7-2
cdr3_aa: CASSFPHLAGGNYEQYF